Listed here are 20 T cell receptor beta chains from one sample, sequenced in a study of shared clonotypes between healthy human individuals. Assay: immunoSEQ multiplex PCR; the TCRdb copy retains only in-frame clones and omits some. The repertoire holds some 2,500,000 clones, with 92% as singletons. The material sequenced was naive CD4+ T cells from PBMCs. Described subset: CD45RA+ positively selected. The receptors were sampled from a man aged 18 to 30 in good health. Some clones in this sample may be carry-over from other donors' samples.

The rearrangement joins TRBV7-2 to TRBJ1-1; no clear D. The CDR3 is 13 amino acids. Germline V gives CDR1 SGHTA, CDR2 FQGNSA. The ends were cut back, 0 bases at V and 5 bases at J, with 7 bases in the middle. The CDR3 loop reads CASSLAGMTEAFF. The CDR3 DNA reads as TGTGCCAGCAGCTTAGCAGGGATGACTGAAGCTTTCTTT.

The gene calls are TRBV9 and TRBJ1-1; D unclear. The CDR3 has 14 residues. V gave up 4 bases and J gave up 1 base, with 11 bases separating them. Germline CDR1 and CDR2: SGDLS and YYNGEE. CDR3 nucleotides: TGTGCCAGCAGCTCTCAAGTTGGGAACACTGAAGCTTTCTTT. It encodes CASSSQVGNTEAFF.

The chain couples TRBV5-4 to TRBJ2-1; 7 nucleotides match TRBD2. Germline values: CDR1 SGHNT, CDR2 YYREEE (reference sequence). V gave up 2 bases and J gave up 8 bases; unmatched junction bases: 10. The CDR3 length is 15 residues. The chain's CDR3 is CASSFELREGYEQFF. CDR3 coding DNA: TGTGCCAGCAGCTTCGAGTTGAGGGAGGGATATGAGCAGTTCTTC.

This clone came up once. Other DNA sequences in the same sample also yield this CDR3. J is TRBJ1-5 and V is TRBV7-6, with D uncertain. Germline-derived CDR1 and CDR2 are SGHVS and FNYEAQ. The CDR3 length is 13 residues. Trimming removed 0 bases from V and 4 bases from J, with 4 bases in between. The CDR3 DNA reads TGTGCCAGCAGCTTAGCTAGGAATCAGCCCCAGCATTTT. Amino acid sequence: CASSLARNQPQHF.

This chain uses TRBV5-1 with TRBJ1-1; D not certain. The CDR3 extends over 13 amino acids. V was trimmed by 5 bases and J by 1 base, leaving 9 bases between them. Germline CDR1 and CDR2: SGHRS and YFSETQ. CDR3 residues: CASRHRGNTEAFF. CDR3 coding DNA: TGCGCCAGCAGGCACCGAGGGAACACTGAAGCTTTCTTT.

In this sample, this clone turned up a few times. Other DNA sequences in this sample translate to the same CDR3. The chain employs TRBV29-1 and TRBJ1-2; no reliable D call. V was shortened by 4 bases and J by 1 base, with 4 bases between the two germline ends. The CDR3 extends over 11 amino acids. Germline lookup yields CDR1 SQVTM and CDR2 ANQGSEA. Written as DNA, the CDR3 is TGCAGCGTTGTCCTTAACTATGGCTACACCTTC. Its protein product is CSVVLNYGYTF.

This chain links TRBV7-2 with TRBJ1-1; 9 nucleotides agree with TRBD1. The J segment lost 3 bases and the V segment lost 5 bases, leaving 4 bases of the junction unmatched. CDR1 SGHTA and CDR2 FQGNSA come from the germline V gene. The CDR3 loop spans 14 amino acids. This CDR3 is CASSPRQGDTEAFF. The CDR3, as DNA: TGTGCCAGCAGCCCCCGACAGGGGGACACTGAAGCTTTCTTT.

Details on this clone: The sample carries other DNA sequences with the same CDR3. The CDR3 protein is CASSLFSYEQYF. The CDR3 DNA follows: TGTGCCAGCAGCTTATTTAGTTACGAGCAGTACTTC. J is TRBJ2-7 and V is TRBV11-2; D gene uncertain. This CDR3 spans 12 amino acids. Germline V CDR1 and CDR2: SGHAT, FQNNGV. The V end lost 2 bases, the J end lost 4 bases, and 6 bases lay between the germline ends.

The chain has TRBV7-6 and TRBJ2-3; D remains ambiguous. The CDR3 extends over 13 amino acids. Trimming cost V 1 base and J 1 base, with 3 bases left between them. Germline V gene data show CDR1 as SGHVS and CDR2 as FNYEAQ. The CDR3 region has the DNA TGTGCCAGCAGCTTAGACGGCACAGATACGCAGTATTTT. Amino acids: CASSLDGTDTQYF.

This chain links TRBV6-6 with TRBJ1-1; TRBD1 is a possible D gene (6 bases). The germline V gene encodes CDR1 MNHNY and CDR2 SVGAGI (reference sequence). V gave up 6 bases and J gave up 5 bases, with 16 bases separating them. The CDR3 totals 14 residues. The CDR3 is CASSPTGRGTEAFF. The CDR3, as DNA: TGTGCCAGCAGCCCTACAGGGCGGGGAACTGAAGCTTTCTTT.

The J gene is TRBJ2-1, the V gene TRBV5-1; D gene unclear. CDR3 length equals 17 residues. Trimming cost V 0 bases and J 0 bases, with 13 bases left between them. Germline CDR1 and CDR2: SGHRS and YFSETQ. The CDR3: CASSLALQARSYNEQFF. The CDR3 nucleotides read TGCGCCAGCAGCTTGGCCCTGCAGGCCCGCTCCTACAATGAGCAGTTCTTC.

For this clone: Additional DNA sequences in this sample encode the identical CDR3. The V call is TRBV5-1, the J call TRBJ2-5; D unresolved. The CDR3 extends over 13 amino acids. V was clipped by 0 bases and J by 4 bases, with 7 bases between them. Germline-derived CDR1 and CDR2 are SGHRS and YFSETQ. Here the CDR3 reads CASSLGGPETQYF. CDR3 nucleotides: TGCGCCAGCAGCTTGGGGGGTCCAGAGACCCAGTACTTC. The variable domain in full, with the rest retrieved from reference TRBV5-1 and TRBJ2-5, is KAGVTQTPRYLIKTRGQQVTLSCSPISGHRSVSWYQQTPGQGLQFLFEYFSETQRNKGNFPGRFSGRQFSNSRSEMNVSTLELGDSALYLCASSLGGPETQYFGPGTRLLVL.

This chain joins TRBV15 and TRBJ2-5; D perhaps matches TRBD1 (5 bases). V lost 0 bases to trimming and J lost 5 bases, with 16 bases between them. The germline V gene encodes CDR1 LNHNV and CDR2 YYDKDF (reference sequence). The CDR3 has 16 amino acids. CDR3 sequence (DNA): TGTGCCACCAGCAGAGATCCGGCAGGGCCGGCGGAGACCCAGTACTTC. Protein sequence: CATSRDPAGPAETQYF. Full variable domain (rest looked up from reference TRBV15 and TRBJ2-5): DAMVIQNPRYQVTQFGKPVTLSCSQTLNHNVMYWYQQKSSQAPKLLFHYYDKDFNNEADTPDNFQSRRPNTSFCFLDIRSPGLGDTAMYLCATSRDPAGPAETQYFGPGTRLLVL.

The V gene is TRBV29-1, the J gene TRBJ2-1; TRBD2 aligns across 9 bases. The CDR3 loop spans 13 amino acids. The ends lost 7 bases at V and 4 bases at J; junction bases unmatched: 5. Looked up from germline, CDR1 is SQVTM and CDR2 is ANQGSEA. CDR3 nucleotide sequence: TGCAGCGGGGGACTAGCTGGGTACAATGAGCAGTTCTTC. Protein product: CSGGLAGYNEQFF.

This clone was counted between two and nine times. The rearrangement links TRBV7-3 to TRBJ2-1, with 8 positions matching TRBD2. The CDR3 has 16 amino acids. With 0 bases clipped from V and 4 bases from J, the junction kept 5 bases outside the gene matches. The germline CDR1 and CDR2 sequences are SGHTA and FQGTGA. The CDR3 region is CASSLTPLAAYNEQFF. In DNA form, the CDR3 reads TGTGCCAGCAGCTTAACGCCACTAGCGGCTTACAATGAGCAGTTCTTC. Based on the CDR3 plus reference TRBV7-3 and TRBJ2-1, the full variable domain is GAGVSQTPSNKVTEKGKYVELRCDPISGHTALYWYRQSLGQGPEFLIYFQGTGAADDSGLPNDRFFAVRPEGSVSTLKIQRTERGDSAVYLCASSLTPLAAYNEQFFGPGTRLTVL.

This chain connects TRBV14 to TRBJ2-2; TRBD2 might be the D (6 bases). This CDR3 spans 17 amino acids. V lost 2 bases, J lost 0 bases, and 13 bases lay in between. Germline CDR1 SGHDN, CDR2 FVKESK. DNA of the CDR3: TGTGCCAGCAGCCAACACGCGGAGCGGGCGAACACCGGGGAGCTGTTTTTT. Its translation is CASSQHAERANTGELFF.

The chain links TRBV5-6 to TRBJ1-3; possible D gene TRBD1, 5 bases. The CDR3 spans 15 residues. CDR1 SGHDT and CDR2 YYEEEE come from the germline V gene. Trimming left V 4 bases short and J 4 bases short, with 15 bases between. CDR3 residues: CASSTVGARGNTIYF. The CDR3 DNA follows: TGTGCCAGCAGCACCGTTGGGGCGCGCGGAAACACCATATATTTT.

This rearrangement joins TRBV6-1 to TRBJ1-5, with D unresolved. Trimming took off 0 bases at V and 4 bases at J, with 10 bases between the two ends. The CDR3 totals 15 residues. Germline V gene data show CDR1 as MNHNS and CDR2 as SASEGT. CDR3 in amino acids: CASSEAMVGNQPQHF. The CDR3 DNA reads as TGTGCCAGCAGTGAAGCGATGGTGGGGAATCAGCCCCAGCATTTT.

The chain uses TRBV29-1 and TRBJ2-1; D not certain. The CDR3 has 16 amino acids. The germline V gene encodes CDR1 SQVTM and CDR2 ANQGSEA. The V end was cut by 7 bases, the J end by 4 bases, with 23 bases between. The CDR3 DNA reads as TGCAGCGGCGATCAAATCGACTCCCTTCATTACAATGAGCAGTTCTTC. This translates into CSGDQIDSLHYNEQFF.

V and J are TRBV7-9 and TRBJ1-1; 7 bases are a match to TRBD1. Trimming took 0 bases from V and 8 from J; bases not matched to a gene: 6. This CDR3 is built from 14 residues. Germline lookup yields CDR1 SEHNR and CDR2 FQNEAQ (reference sequence). DNA of the CDR3: TGTGCCAGCAGCTTAGCTGGGACAGCGTTCGAAGCTTTCTTT. Translating gives CASSLAGTAFEAFF.